This T cell receptor (beta chain) was documented in a study of blood T cell repertoires in COVID-19 (dated by TCRdb to 2020 to 2022). Describing the broader study: Samples from collaborators originated in the United States, Italy and Spain and spanned both the acute and convalescent phases of COVID-19. The material from the prospective study consisted of cDNA or gDNA derived from T cells, B-cell-depleted T cells, or PBMCs. Deeply sampled blood TCRbeta repertoires from subjects exposed to, actively infected with, or recovered from COVID-19 were included in the dataset. The repertoires were made available in a free public database intended to serve as a resource for research on the immune response to SARS-CoV-2. Samples came from the ongoing ImmuneRACE study (first 160 participants) plus 1,254 subjects from 6 global collaborators. The sample metadata nearly always contained a de-identified subject ID, COVID-19 status, age in years and sex. HLA class I and class II types, where available, came from metadata supplied by the sample provider rather than from assay-based typing.

V is cut by 4 bases and J by 8 bases, and the space between the germline ends is 22 bases. As encoded in the germline V gene, CDR1 is SGDLS while CDR2 is YYNGEE. Inclusive of the bounding cysteine and phenylalanine, the CDR3 is 16 residues long. Just the 48-base CDR3 DNA is kept, in frame starting at base 1. TCRbeta CDR3 regions were amplified from genomic DNA using the immunoSEQ Assay, a bias-controlled multiplex PCR. Per the source publication's procedure: Nucleated cell counts per sample were estimated from amplification of reference gene primers within the assay. Sequence reads were collapsed and filtered to measure the absolute abundance of every unique TCRbeta CDR3 rearrangement. For each sample, productive Simpson clonality was calculated as the square root of Simpson's diversity index across productive rearrangements. This is the immuneACCESS table as TCRdb keeps it, with only in-frame sequences that have V and J called. A part of the clones is gone; compared with another copy, unresolved V genes explain less than half, and the rest is unexplained. That table is the source of V, J and clone size, and D and trimming were worked out from the DNA. Counted in this sample were over 150,000 clones; 80% to 85% of them appeared once. The ten largest make up less than 10% of the sample.

A remark on this clone: Its antigen target is currently unknown. No base qualities exist here, and no much larger clone lies one base off it.

One collaborating source in Seattle enrolled patients while the patients were actively infected and followed the patients over time throughout the course of disease. The collaborating institutions used their own protocols to collect whole blood in K2EDTA tubes. For TCRbeta analysis, collaborators shipped samples in one of three forms: frozen whole blood, isolated PBMCs, or DNA extracted from either of those sample types. The full study reports these points: How much clinical and demographic metadata was included differed by source and by participant, and the metadata was provided uncurated.

This chain is built from TRBV9 and TRBJ2-1; the D region possibly corresponds to TRBD2 (6 bases align). The TCR sequence derives from a woman in her sixties or seventies with COVID-19, enrolled during active disease. Sequencing was carried out using peripheral blood. The CDR3 corresponds to CASSKRVPLHPDEQFF. In nucleotide form, the sequence is TGTGCCAGCAGCAAGCGGGTCCCCCTTCATCCGGATGAGCAGTTCTTC.